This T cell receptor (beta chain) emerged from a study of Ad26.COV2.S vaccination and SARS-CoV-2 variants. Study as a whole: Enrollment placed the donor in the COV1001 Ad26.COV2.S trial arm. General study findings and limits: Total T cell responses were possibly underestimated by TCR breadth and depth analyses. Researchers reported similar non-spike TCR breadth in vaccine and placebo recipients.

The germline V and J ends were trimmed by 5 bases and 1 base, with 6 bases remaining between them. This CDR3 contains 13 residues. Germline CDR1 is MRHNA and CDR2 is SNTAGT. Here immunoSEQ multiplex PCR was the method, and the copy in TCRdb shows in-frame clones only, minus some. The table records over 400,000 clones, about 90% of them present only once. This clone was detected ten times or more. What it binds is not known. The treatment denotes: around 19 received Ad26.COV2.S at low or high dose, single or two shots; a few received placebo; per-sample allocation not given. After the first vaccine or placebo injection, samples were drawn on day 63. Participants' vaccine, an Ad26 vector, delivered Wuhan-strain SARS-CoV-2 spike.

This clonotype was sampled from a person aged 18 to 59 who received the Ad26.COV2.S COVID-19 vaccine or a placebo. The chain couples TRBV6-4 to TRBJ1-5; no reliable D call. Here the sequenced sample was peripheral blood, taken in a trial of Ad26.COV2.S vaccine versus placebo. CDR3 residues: CASSIDSNQPQHF. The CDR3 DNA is TGTGCCAGCAGTATTGACAGCAATCAGCCCCAGCATTTT.